This T cell receptor beta chain was sequenced for a study of neurological immune-mediated disorders. Overall study results and limits: Patients with HTLV-1-associated myelopathy had the highest level of TCR clonal expansion, whereas patients with multiple sclerosis had the lowest level, falling beneath the level found in healthy controls. Private repertoires in all groups were suggested by the absence of shared CDR3 amino acid sequences among expanded clones across subjects.

Many counts were recorded for this clonotype. Antigen unknown. Use was made of about 1 million CD4+ or CD8+ T cells in sorted libraries. 5'RACE employing 10-nucleotide random UMIs yielded the cDNA. Using its own MiXCR run on the 5' RACE reads, TCRdb lists one record per CDR3 protein. The sample has around 44,000 distinct CDR3 sequences, around 13% seen once. The trim removed 6 bases at V and 4 bases at J, leaving 11 bases unmatched. The V gene's germline CDR1 is LNHDA and CDR2 SQIVND (reference sequence). The CDR3 spans 16 residues. The TCR sequence derives from a woman in her fifties or sixties with HTLV-1-associated myelopathy (HAM/TSP). The sample consisted of CD4+ T cells from blood. The V call is TRBV19, the J call TRBJ1-1; 10 positions agree with TRBD1. For the CDR3, the DNA is TGTGCCAGTAGGAAACTCCCGGGACAGGGGCCCACTGAAGCTTTCTTT. Translation: CASRKLPGQGPTEAFF.